The entry below gives a single T cell receptor (beta chain) sequence along with its context. The target of this receptor is not known. Base qualities are not provided; no much larger clone lies one nucleotide away. Total RNA and DNA were co-extracted from roughly 18-30 mg of bulk tissue with the AllPrep DNA/RNA mini kit, without cell sorting. Surgical resection was performed in China between late 2015 and 2016 on about 5 patients with histopathologically diagnosed primary liver carcinoma. At the time of sampling, the patients had chronic HBV infection and had not received any treatment. Each tumor was sampled at five spatially separated regions: the superior, inferior, left-lateral and right-lateral poles and the tumor centre. According to histology, viable tumor cells made up more than 85% of every tumor sample. Pieces of fresh tumor and adjacent tissue were cut in half, with one half kept in RNAlater at -80 degrees C and the other half sent for histology.

CDR1 and CDR2, looked up from the germline V gene, are MDHEN and SYDVKM. At the junction V is shortened by 7 bases and J by 0 bases; bases outside the gene matches: 4. The CDR3 runs 15 amino acids, cysteine and phenylalanine included. Only the CDR3 DNA stays, 45 bases, in frame from base 1. Starting from 500 to 600 ng total RNA, TCRbeta-specific cDNA was produced by reverse transcription with a constant-region primer and ProtoScript II reverse transcriptase. Construction of the TCRbeta libraries relied on three nested rounds of multiplex PCR, following a slightly modified ARM-PCR procedure. Each of the first two PCR rounds ran for around 9 cycles and used multiplex TRBV1-TRBV30 forward primers together with a Cbeta reverse primer. Sample barcodes and Illumina adapters were added in a final 25-cycle PCR with Deep VentR polymerase. Amplicons of 200-500 bp were gel-purified with a QIAquick gel extraction kit before sequencing. TCRbeta amplicons were sequenced on an Illumina HiSeq 2500 with 250-bp paired-end reads. Per the authors' processing: To recover full CDR3 sequences, reads were quality-trimmed using Trimmomatic v0.33 and paired reads were then merged using FLASH v1.2.11. V, D and J germline segments were assigned to the rearranged TCRbeta sequences by MiGEC v1.2.1b. VDJtools v1.0.0 computed clonotype statistics and Shannon-Wiener diversity indices. To cut down on sampling bias, every analysis after diversity analysis relied on just the 250 most abundant clonotypes from each sample. TCRdb reanalyzed the raw reads on its own, using fastp at Q25 for trimming and MiXCR for clone calling, and kept in-frame beta chains. One record per CDR3 amino acid sequence lists the most common genes and DNA. These V and J calls originate from TCRdb's pipeline instead of the authors' own analysis. Here the sample has approximately 40,000 distinct CDR3 sequences; just under 75% occur a single time. The ten most abundant clones make up about 16% of the sample.

The data are from a study of tumor-infiltrating lymphocytes in primary liver carcinoma (dated by TCRdb to 2017 to 2019). At the level of the whole study: The five patients, three men and two women aged 30 to 69 years, had hepatocellular carcinoma (four) or combined HCC and intrahepatic cholangiocarcinoma (one). The five patients had tumors staged T1-T3 N0M0, with maximum diameters ranging from about 4.2 to 10 cm. Each sample produced roughly 3.65 to 7.5 million productive TCRbeta reads, and read depth showed no significant difference between tissue types. For each liver tumor, the study sampled five regions along with adjacent normal tissue and blood, and applied TCRbeta repertoire sequencing, expression microarrays and whole-exome sequencing. TCRbeta repertoire sequencing covered 35 specimens from 5 patients: approximately 25 tumor regions, 5 adjacent noncancerous liver tissues and 5 peripheral blood samples. To link TCRbeta repertoire diversity with the local molecular phenotype, the 25 or so tumor region samples were profiled using Agilent mRNA microarrays. Repertoires from technical replicates were highly reproducible, with mean shared-clone rates roughly 0.87 and correlation coefficients above 0.98.

Results the study describes overall, beyond this receptor: Repertoire overlap was found to be higher between tumor regions (mean about 35%) than between tumor-adjacent (around 17%) or tumor-blood (around 14%) pairs, consistent with antigen-driven expansion. The top 250 clones accounted for a significantly greater share of the repertoire in tumors than in blood (p = 0.039). With just a handful of patients in the study, the authors point out that the findings should be validated in a larger study. Only about 7.5-25% of top clones were found in all five regions of a tumor, suggesting spatial heterogeneity of tumor-infiltrating T cells. Because only the TCR beta chain was sequenced and unpaired alpha chains were not captured, true repertoire diversity is likely underestimated. Comparison of CD4+ and CD8+ T cell repertoires was precluded by the use of bulk unsorted samples.

The TCR sequence derives from a man aged 35-49 years with primary liver carcinoma and hepatitis B virus infection. The rearrangement joined TRBV28 to TRBJ2-1; 9 bases in the junction line up with TRBD2. Source material: liver tumor tissue from sampling region 4. Per the publication, the cell subset or site label means: tumor region T4, right-lateral pole. At the DNA level, the sequence is TGTGCCAGCAAAAATAGCGGGGGCTCCTACAATGAGCAGTTCTTC. It codes for CASKNSGGSYNEQFF.